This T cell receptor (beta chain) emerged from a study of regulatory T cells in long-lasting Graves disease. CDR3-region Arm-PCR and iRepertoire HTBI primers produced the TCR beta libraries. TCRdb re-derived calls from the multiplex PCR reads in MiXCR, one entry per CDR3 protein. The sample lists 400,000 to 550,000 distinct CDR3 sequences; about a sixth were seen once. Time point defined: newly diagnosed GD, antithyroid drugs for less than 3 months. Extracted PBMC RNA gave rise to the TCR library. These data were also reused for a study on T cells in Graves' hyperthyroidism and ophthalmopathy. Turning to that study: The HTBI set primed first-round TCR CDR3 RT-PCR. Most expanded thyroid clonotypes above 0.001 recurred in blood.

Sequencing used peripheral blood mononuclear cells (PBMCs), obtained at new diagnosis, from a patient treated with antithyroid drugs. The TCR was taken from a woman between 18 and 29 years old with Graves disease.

For the CDR3, the DNA is TGCGCCAGCCGGATAGACAGTCTAGATAATTCACCCCTCCACTTT. Its translation: CASRIDSLDNSPLHF. This chain uses TRBV5-1 with TRBJ1-6; D possibly corresponds to TRBD1 (5 bases). Germline loops: CDR1 SGHRS, CDR2 YFSETQ. Trimming took 7 bases from V and 5 from J, leaving 16 bases between them. The CDR3 totals 15 residues.